A single sample gave rise to the 14 T cell receptor beta chains below, sequenced in a study of T cells in tumors after PD-1 blockade. The table came from immunoSEQ multiplex PCR; TCRdb's copy has only in-frame clones and leaves some out. The table shows over 30,000 clones, with more than 70% occurring only once. Specimen: PBMCs, collected before anti-PD-1 treatment. The receptors were sampled from a human donor with basal cell carcinoma.

V gene TRBV7-3 combines with J gene TRBJ2-1; 10 bases fit TRBD2. This CDR3 comprises 17 residues. In germline, CDR1 is SGHTA, CDR2 FQGTGA. V dropped 5 bases and J dropped 3; count of bases not matched to a gene: 10. Here the CDR3 DNA reads TGTGCCAGCAGCGATAGCGGGAGGCCCTTCGACTACAATGAGCAGTTCTTC. The encoded protein is CASSDSGRPFDYNEQFF.

The chain couples TRBV9 to TRBJ2-1; the match to TRBD1 covers 7 bases. The CDR3 has 15 amino acids. J gave up 7 bases and V 2 bases, and 9 bases lay outside the gene matches. Germline V CDR1 and CDR2: SGDLS, YYNGEE. DNA for the CDR3: TGTGCCAGCAGCGTTTTGACAGGGTCTGGGAATGAGCAGTTCTTC. Residues: CASSVLTGSGNEQFF.

This clone was seen a handful of times. The rearrangement joins TRBV9 to TRBJ2-5, with TRBD2 matching 13 bases. From germline, CDR1 is SGDLS and CDR2 YYNGEE. V shed 4 bases and J 5 bases; nucleotides not matched to a gene: 8. The CDR3 loop spans 16 amino acids. CDR3 coding DNA: TGTGCCAGCAGCCCCTGGACTAGCGGGAGCGACGAGACCCAGTACTTC. Amino acid sequence: CASSPWTSGSDETQYF.

This clone has just one count. The CDR3 sequence is CASSLDRATDTQYF. The CDR3 DNA follows: TGTGCCAGCAGTTTAGACAGGGCGACAGATACGCAGTATTTT. The gene calls are TRBV27 and TRBJ2-3, with 7 bases that match TRBD1. With V trimmed by 2 bases and J by 3 bases, 2 bases remained unmatched. Germline CDR1 and CDR2: MNHEY and SMNVEV (reference sequence). The CDR3 consists of 14 residues.

The V and J genes are TRBV5-1 and TRBJ1-2, with TRBD1 matching over 9 bases. The V and J ends lost 0 bases and 6 bases, in that order; junction bases with no gene match: 3. The germline CDR1 and CDR2 sequences are SGHRS and YFSETQ. This CDR3 has 14 amino acids. CDR3 in amino acids: CASSLADRGNGYTF. For the CDR3, the DNA is TGCGCCAGCAGCTTGGCGGACAGGGGAAATGGCTACACCTTC.

This clone was seen once. This chain connects TRBV6-5 to TRBJ1-1; tentative D call: TRBD1 (5 bases). Germline assignment: CDR1 MNHEY and CDR2 SVGAGI. The CDR3 sequence is 14 residues long. V was clipped by 2 bases and J by 4 bases, with 11 bases between them. The CDR3 nucleotides are TGTGCCAGCAGTTACGGGGGGTCTGGCACTGAAGCTTTCTTT. Protein sequence: CASSYGGSGTEAFF.

CDR3 DNA: TGCGCCAGCAGCCAAGTAACTAGCCGCACAGATACGCAGTATTTT. This gives the protein CASSQVTSRTDTQYF. The chain recombines TRBV4-3 with TRBJ2-3, with D perhaps TRBD2 (6 bases). Trimming took 1 base from V and 1 from J, leaving 9 bases between them. The CDR3 is 15 amino acids. The V gene's germline CDR1 is LGHNA and CDR2 YSLEER.

The V and J genes are TRBV5-1 and TRBJ2-1, with 7 bases aligning to TRBD2. Per the germline V gene, CDR1 is SGHRS and CDR2 is YFSETQ. V was pared by 2 bases and J by 3 bases, with 8 bases of the junction left unmatched. The CDR3 spans 16 residues. CDR3 sequence reads: CASSFRAGAFYNEQFF. Here the CDR3 DNA reads TGCGCCAGCAGCTTCCGGGCGGGAGCCTTCTACAATGAGCAGTTCTTC.

The V and J genes are TRBV28 and TRBJ1-4, with 9 positions matching TRBD1. The CDR3 runs to 15 residues. CDR1 and CDR2 (germline): MDHEN, SYDVKM. V dropped 4 bases and J dropped 5; count of bases not matched to a gene: 5. The CDR3 protein is CASSWDRAKNEKLFF. CDR3 bases: TGTGCCAGCAGTTGGGACAGGGCAAAAAATGAAAAACTGTTTTTT.

V usage is TRBV5-8 and J usage is TRBJ2-7; D assignment may be TRBD1 or TRBD2 (5 bases each). V shed 0 bases and J shed 5 bases, with 21 bases lying between them. The germline CDR1 and CDR2 sequences are SGHTS and YDEGEE. The CDR3 has 17 amino acids. The CDR3 bases are TGTGCCAGCAGCTTGGCCATGGGGGACGCGGACCCCCACGAGCAGTACTTC. It translates to CASSLAMGDADPHEQYF.

With regard to this clone: At one boundary the junction diverges from the germline segment, which might be a read error. The genes are TRBV7-7 and TRBJ2-1; 7 bases line up with TRBD2. The CDR3 has 15 amino acids. Germline V gene lookup returns CDR1 SSHAT and CDR2 FNYEAQ (reference sequence). The DNA of the CDR3 is TGTGCTAGCAGCTTAGGGCTAGCGGACTACAATGAGCAGTTCTTC. Its protein product is CASSLGLADYNEQFF.

Regarding this clone: Other DNA variants within this sample encode the same CDR3. The V call is TRBV29-1, the J call TRBJ1-2; 10 bases align to TRBD1. After removal of 7 bases from V and 3 bases from J, the junction contained 2 bases not matched to a gene. In germline, CDR1 is SQVTM, CDR2 ANQGSEA. The CDR3 loop spans 12 amino acids. In DNA, the CDR3 is TGCAGCGCTGGGACAGGGGACTATGGCTACACCTTC. Its translation is CSAGTGDYGYTF.

The V call is TRBV6-5, the J call TRBJ2-2; no reliable D call. There are 12 residues in the CDR3. Germline assignment: CDR1 MNHEY and CDR2 SVGAGI. Trimming took 5 bases from V and 5 from J, leaving 6 bases between them. The chain's CDR3 is CASSIATGELFF. The CDR3 DNA reads TGTGCCAGCAGTATTGCAACCGGGGAGCTGTTTTTT.

The chain recombines TRBV6-5 with TRBJ1-6; no reliable D call. V shed 6 bases and J shed 10 bases, with 16 bases lying between them. Per the germline V gene, CDR1 is MNHEY and CDR2 is SVGAGI. The CDR3 contains 14 residues. DNA for the CDR3: TGTGCCAGCAGGACGACAATTAGAGACTCACCCCTCCACTTT. Translation gives CASRTTIRDSPLHF.